This T cell receptor beta chain was sequenced during a study of blood T cell repertoires in COVID-19. In the study overall: Sites across the United States, Italy and Spain contributed samples from acute and convalescent COVID-19.

V was clipped by 6 bases and J by 4 bases, with 13 bases between them. Germline CDR1 reads LNHDA; CDR2 reads SQIVND (reference sequence). This CDR3 region has 14 residues. Data came from immunoSEQ multiplex PCR; TCRdb stores just in-frame clones and leaves some out. The sample has 250,000 to 300,000 clones; approximately 88% are singletons. This sequence was found in a middle-aged woman who had recovered from COVID-19. Sequencing was done on a sample of peripheral blood. The chain recombines TRBV19 with TRBJ1-5; D remains unclear. The CDR3 nucleotides read TGTGCCAGTAGAACCCCCAGTTTTAATCAGCCCCAGCATTTT. Its protein is CASRTPSFNQPQHF.